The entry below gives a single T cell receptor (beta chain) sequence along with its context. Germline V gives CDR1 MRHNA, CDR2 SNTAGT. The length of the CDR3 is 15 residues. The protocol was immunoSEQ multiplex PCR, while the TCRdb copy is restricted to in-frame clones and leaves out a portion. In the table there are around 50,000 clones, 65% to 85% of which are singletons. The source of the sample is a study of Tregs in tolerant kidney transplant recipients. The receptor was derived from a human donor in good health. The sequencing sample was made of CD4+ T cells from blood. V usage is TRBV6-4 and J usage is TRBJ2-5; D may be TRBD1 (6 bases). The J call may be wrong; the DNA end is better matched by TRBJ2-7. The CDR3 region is CASSDQGTNSYEQYF. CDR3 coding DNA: TGTGCCAGCAGTGACCAGGGGACAAACTCCTACGAGCAGTACTTC.